The T cell receptor beta chain under discussion was sequenced for a study of response to subunit inactivated influenza vaccine. Each CDR3 protein is one row after TCRdb ran MiXCR on the RT-PCR reads. Found here are more than 200,000 distinct CDR3 sequences, 12% of them singletons; the top ten hold about 7.8%. Specimen: non-naive T cells sorted from PBMCs, collected less than 15 days before vaccination. The clonotype originates from a middle-aged man who received an inactivated influenza vaccine.

Here the CDR3 DNA reads TGTGCCAGTAACCCGACTAGTTCGAGCACCGGGGAGCTGTTTTTT. As protein: CASNPTSSSTGELFF. J is TRBJ2-2 and V is TRBV19; D may be TRBD2 (6 bases). The CDR3 runs to 15 residues. V was pared by 7 bases and J by 4 bases, with 16 bases between. Germline V lookup: CDR1 LNHDA, CDR2 SQIVND (reference sequence).